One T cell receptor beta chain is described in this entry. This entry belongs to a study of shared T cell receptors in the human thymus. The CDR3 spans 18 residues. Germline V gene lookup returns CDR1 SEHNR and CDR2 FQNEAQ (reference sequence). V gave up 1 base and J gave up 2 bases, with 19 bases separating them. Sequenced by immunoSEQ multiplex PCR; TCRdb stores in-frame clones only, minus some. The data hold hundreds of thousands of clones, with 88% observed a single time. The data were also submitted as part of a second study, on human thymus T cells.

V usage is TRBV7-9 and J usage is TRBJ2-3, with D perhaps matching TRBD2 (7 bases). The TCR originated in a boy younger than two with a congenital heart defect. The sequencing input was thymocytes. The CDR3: CASSLGEGQGSHTDTQYF. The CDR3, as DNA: TGTGCCAGCAGCTTAGGGGAGGGACAAGGGAGTCACACAGATACGCAGTATTTT.